This T cell receptor beta chain was documented in a study of blood T cell repertoires in COVID-19. Study as a whole: Both acute and convalescent COVID-19 samples were obtained from the United States, Italy and Spain. T cells, B-cell-depleted T cells, or PBMCs supplied cDNA or gDNA.

This CDR3 contains 16 residues. The V and J ends lost 5 bases and 5 bases, in that order; junction bases with no gene match: 9. Germline-derived CDR1 and CDR2 are SGHNT and YENEEA. In the original processing: Estimates of nucleated cell counts were drawn from the amplification of reference gene primers. Data came from immunoSEQ multiplex PCR; TCRdb stores just in-frame clones and leaves some out. Clonal size and the V and J genes are those of that table, whereas D and trimming came from the DNA. The sample includes approximately 290,000 clones, approximately 85% of them seen just once. Each participant's cohort was designated according to participant-reported clinical history.

This TCR derives from a woman aged 30 to 39 who had recovered from COVID-19. The V gene is TRBV11-3, the J gene TRBJ2-2, with 9 nucleotides matching TRBD2. Sequenced: PBMCs or T cells enriched from blood (not recorded which). CDR3 protein: CASSPQAGGGTGELFF. CDR3 coding DNA: TGTGCCAGCAGCCCACAAGCGGGAGGTGGTACCGGGGAGCTGTTTTTT.